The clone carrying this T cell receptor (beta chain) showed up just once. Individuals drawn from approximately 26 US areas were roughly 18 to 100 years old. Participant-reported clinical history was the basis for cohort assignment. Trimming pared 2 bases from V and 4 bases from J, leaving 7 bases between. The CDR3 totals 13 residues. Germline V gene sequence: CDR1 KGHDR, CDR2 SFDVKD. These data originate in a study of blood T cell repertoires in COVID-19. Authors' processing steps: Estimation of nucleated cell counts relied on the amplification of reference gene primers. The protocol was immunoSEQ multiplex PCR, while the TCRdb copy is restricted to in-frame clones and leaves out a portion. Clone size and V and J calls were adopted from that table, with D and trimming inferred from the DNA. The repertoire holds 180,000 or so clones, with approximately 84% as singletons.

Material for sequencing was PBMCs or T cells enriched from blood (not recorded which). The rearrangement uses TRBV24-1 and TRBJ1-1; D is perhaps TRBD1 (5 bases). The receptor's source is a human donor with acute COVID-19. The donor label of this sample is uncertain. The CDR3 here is CATSDSGGTEAFF. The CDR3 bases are TGTGCCACCAGTGATTCCGGGGGCACTGAAGCTTTCTTT.